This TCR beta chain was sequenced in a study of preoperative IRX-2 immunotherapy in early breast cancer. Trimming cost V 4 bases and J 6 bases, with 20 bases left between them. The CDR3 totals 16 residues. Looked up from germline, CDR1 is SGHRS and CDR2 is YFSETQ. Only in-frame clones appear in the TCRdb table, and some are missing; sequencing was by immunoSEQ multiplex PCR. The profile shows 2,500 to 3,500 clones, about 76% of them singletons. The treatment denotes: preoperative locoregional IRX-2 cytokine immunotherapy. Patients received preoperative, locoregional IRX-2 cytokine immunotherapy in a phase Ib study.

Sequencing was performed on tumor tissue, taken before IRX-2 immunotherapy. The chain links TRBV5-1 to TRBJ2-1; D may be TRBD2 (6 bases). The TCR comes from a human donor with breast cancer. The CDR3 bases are TGCGCCAGCAGCCCGGACCGGGGGACCCGGATCAATGAGCAGTTCTTC. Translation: CASSPDRGTRINEQFF.